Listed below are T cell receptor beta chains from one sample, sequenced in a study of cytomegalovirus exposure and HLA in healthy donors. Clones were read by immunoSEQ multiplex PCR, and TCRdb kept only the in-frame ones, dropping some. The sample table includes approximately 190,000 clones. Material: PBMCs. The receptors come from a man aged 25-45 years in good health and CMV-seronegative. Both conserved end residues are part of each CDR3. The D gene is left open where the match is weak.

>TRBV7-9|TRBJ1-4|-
TGTGCCAGCAGCTTAGGGGGGCCTACTAATGAAAAACTGTTTTTT
CASSLGGPTNEKLFF
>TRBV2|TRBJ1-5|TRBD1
TGTGCCAGCAATAGGGGACAGGCCGTCAATCAGCCCCAGCATTTT
CASNRGQAVNQPQHF
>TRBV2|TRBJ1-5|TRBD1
TGTGCCAGCACAAGGGAAGGGGGCTACAATCAGCCCCAGCATTTT
CASTREGGYNQPQHF
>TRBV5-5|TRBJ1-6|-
TGTGCCAGCAGCGGGGCCCCCTCGGGGGCACCCCTCCACTTT
CASSGAPSGAPLHF
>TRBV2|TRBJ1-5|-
TGTGCCAGCAGTGAAGAGGGAGATAGCAATCAGCCCCAGCATTTT
CASSEEGDSNQPQHF
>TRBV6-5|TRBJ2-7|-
TGTGCCAGCAGTTACTGGACAGCCTTTAGGTACGAGCAGTACTTC
CASSYWTAFRYEQYF
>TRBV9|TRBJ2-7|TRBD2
TGTGCCAGCAGCACTAGCGGGACTGGGACCTACGAGCAGTACTTC
CASSTSGTGTYEQYF
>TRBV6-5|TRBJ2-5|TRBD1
TGTGCCAGCAGACGGACAGGGCGGTACCAAGAGACCCAGTACTTC
CASRRTGRYQETQYF
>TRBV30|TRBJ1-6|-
TGTGCCGGAATCACAGGGAGTACCTATAATTCACCCCTCCACTTT
CAGITGSTYNSPLHF
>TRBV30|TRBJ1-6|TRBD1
TGTGCCTGGAAGGCACGGGACAGAGGTGCTTCACCCCTCCACTTT
CAWKARDRGASPLHF
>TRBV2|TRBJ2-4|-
TGTGCCAGCAGTGAAAGTCCTTGGGGGGAAAACATTCAGTACTTC
CASSESPWGENIQYF
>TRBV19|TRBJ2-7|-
TGTGCCAGTAGCCCCGAGGCGGGGGCATCGTACGAGCAGTACTTC
CASSPEAGASYEQYF
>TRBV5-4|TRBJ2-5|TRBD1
TGTGCCAGCAGCCGGACAGGGGGCGGAGAGACCCAGTACTTC
CASSRTGGGETQYF
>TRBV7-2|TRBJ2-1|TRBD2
TGTGCCAGCAGCCCGACCCTTGTGCGGGGGGATAATGAGCAGTTCTTC
CASSPTLVRGDNEQFF
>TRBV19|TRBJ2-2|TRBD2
TGTGCCAGTAGTATGCGACTAGCGGGAACCACCGGGGAGCTGTTTTTT
CASSMRLAGTTGELFF
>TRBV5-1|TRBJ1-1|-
TGCGCCAGCAGCTCACGGGGTTCTATGAACACTGAAGCTTTCTTT
CASSSRGSMNTEAFF
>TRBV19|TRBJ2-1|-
TGTGCCAGTAGTATAGAGGGGACCCCGAAGGGGGATGAGCAGTTCTTC
CASSIEGTPKGDEQFF
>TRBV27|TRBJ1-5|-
TGTGCCAGCAGTATTTCTCGGACATTTCTTCAGCCCCAGCATTTT
CASSISRTFLQPQHF
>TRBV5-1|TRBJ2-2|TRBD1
TGCGCCAGCAGCTTGGAAGGGACAGACAACACCGGGGAGCTGTTTTTT
CASSLEGTDNTGELFF
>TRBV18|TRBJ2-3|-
TGTGCCAGCTCACCAGGCACCACAGATACGCAGTATTTT
CASSPGTTDTQYF
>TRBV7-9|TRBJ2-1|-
TGTGCCAGCAGCTTAGAGGCCAGCGGTCGCGGTGAACAGTTCTTC
CASSLEASGRGEQFF
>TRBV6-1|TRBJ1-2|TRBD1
TGTGCCAGCATGGCGATGACAGGGGATGGCTACACCTTC
CASMAMTGDGYTF
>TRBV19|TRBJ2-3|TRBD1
TGTGCCAGTAGTATGGGTCCGGGACAGGGTACAGATACGCAGTATTTT
CASSMGPGQGTDTQYF
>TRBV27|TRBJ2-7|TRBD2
TGTGCCAGCAGTTTTCGGGGGGACTACGAGCAGTACTTC
CASSFRGDYEQYF
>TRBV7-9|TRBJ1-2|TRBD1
TGTGCCAGCAGCTATGGACAGGGGGCTCGCGGCTACACCTTC
CASSYGQGARGYTF
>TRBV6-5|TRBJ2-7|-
TGTGCCAGCAGTTACTCGAGCTACGAGGGATTC
CASSYSSYEGF
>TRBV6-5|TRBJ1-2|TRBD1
TGTGCCAGCAGTTACTCTCTACAGGGGGACTATGGCTACACCTTC
CASSYSLQGDYGYTF
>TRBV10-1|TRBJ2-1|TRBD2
TGCGCCAGCTCGGAGAGGGGAGGGCCCTCGAATGAGCAGTTCTTC
CASSERGGPSNEQFF
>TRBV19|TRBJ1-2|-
TGTGCCAGTAGCGACCGGGACTTTGGGGCCATTTTTGGCTACACCTTC
CASSDRDFGAIFGYTF
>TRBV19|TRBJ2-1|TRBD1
TGTGCCAGTACCGACTACGGGACAGGGGGAAATGAGCAGTTCTTC
CASTDYGTGGNEQFF
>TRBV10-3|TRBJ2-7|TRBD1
TGTGCCATCCGGGACAGGGGTCCCTACGAGCAGTACTTC
CAIRDRGPYEQYF
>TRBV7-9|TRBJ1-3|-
TGTGCCAGCAGCCCAAGCGGTGGCAGTCATTCTGGAAACACCATATATTTT
CASSPSGGSHSGNTIYF
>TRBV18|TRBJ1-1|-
TGTGCCAGCTCACCGGTGGGGGCTGGGAACACTGAAGCTTTCTTT
CASSPVGAGNTEAFF
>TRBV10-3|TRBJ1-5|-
TGTGCCATCAGTGACTCGAGCAATCAGCCCCAGCATTTT
CAISDSSNQPQHF
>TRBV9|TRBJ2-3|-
TGTGCCAGCAGCGCGGGACTGGTGGGCACAGATACGCAGTATTTT
CASSAGLVGTDTQYF
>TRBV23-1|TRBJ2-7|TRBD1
TGCGCCAGCAGTCAATTTGACAGGGGGCCCTTGGAGCAGTACTTC
CASSQFDRGPLEQYF
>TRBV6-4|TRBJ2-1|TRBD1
TGTGCCAGCAGTGAAGGACAGGGGAGGTACAATGAGCAGTTCTTC
CASSEGQGRYNEQFF
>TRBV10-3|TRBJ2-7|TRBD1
TGTGCCATCAGGGGACAGGGGGTCCGCTACGAGCAGTACTTC
CAIRGQGVRYEQYF
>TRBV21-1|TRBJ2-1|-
TGTGCCAGCAGCCCGTCTAGCGGGAGTAGCAATGAGCAGTTCTTC
CASSPSSGSSNEQFF
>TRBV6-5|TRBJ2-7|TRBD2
TGTGCCAGCAGTTACTCGTACCGGGAGGTACCGTACGAGCAGTACTTC
CASSYSYREVPYEQYF
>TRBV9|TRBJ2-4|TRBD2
TGTGCCAGCAGCGCTCCTCCGGGACTAGCGGGGGAGAGAGCCAAAAACATTCAGTACTTC
CASSAPPGLAGERAKNIQYF
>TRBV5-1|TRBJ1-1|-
TGCGCCAGCAGCTTGAAGGGGGACACTGAAGCTTTCTTT
CASSLKGDTEAFF
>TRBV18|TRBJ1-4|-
TGTGCCAGCTCACCCGTTGTGGGGACAAGGAATGAAAAACTGTTTTTT
CASSPVVGTRNEKLFF
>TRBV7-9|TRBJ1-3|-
TGTGCCAGCAGCTTAGGGGGCCGCTCTGGAAACACCATATATTTT
CASSLGGRSGNTIYF
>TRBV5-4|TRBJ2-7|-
TGTGCCAGCAGCTTGGACCGGGGTGTCTCCTACGAGCAGTACTTC
CASSLDRGVSYEQYF
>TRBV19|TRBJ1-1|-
TGTGCCAGTAAGACGGGGTCTGAAGCTTTCTTT
CASKTGSEAFF
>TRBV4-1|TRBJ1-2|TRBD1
TGCGCCAGCAGCCAGTCGGACAGGGGGAATGGCTACACCTTC
CASSQSDRGNGYTF
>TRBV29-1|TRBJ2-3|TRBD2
TGCAGCCGAACTAGCGGGGGTGGGGATACGCAGTATTTT
CSRTSGGGDTQYF
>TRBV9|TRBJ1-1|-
TGTGCCAGCAGCGTAGGTGTAGACCCTTGGGACACTGGAGCTTTCTTT
CASSVGVDPWDTGAFF